The clone carrying this TCR beta chain was seen repeatedly, ten times or more. The sample is drawn from a study of T-cell reconstitution after alpha-beta-depleted transplantation in children. Trimming removed 6 bases from V and 5 bases from J; junction bases left unmatched: 7. This CDR3 spans 14 amino acids. Unique molecular identifiers featured in how the TCRbeta library was prepared. TCRdb recomputed calls from the PCR reads with MiXCR, one row per CDR3 protein. The data show roughly 190,000 distinct CDR3 sequences, roughly 15% seen once. The V and J genes are TRBV12-3 or TRBV12-4 and TRBJ2-5; 9 bases agree with TRBD1. The sample consisted of PBMCs from the stem cell graft donor, taken from the stem cell graft. This TCR was sampled from a human donor who donated a stem cell graft to a child with acute lymphoblastic leukemia. CDR3 nucleotides: TGTGCCAGCAGCCGGGACAGGGACCTCGAGACCCAGTACTTC. This sequence encodes CASSRDRDLETQYF.